The clone carrying this T cell receptor (beta chain) has a handful of counts. Antigen unknown. All of the isolated RNA was reverse transcribed, so expressed TCRB transcripts were sequenced. The assay was immunoSEQ multiplex PCR, and TCRdb's table has in-frame clones only and misses some. The sample lists about 640,000 clones, around 12% seen once, with more than 0.1% in the top ten. Germline CDR1 SGHNT, CDR2 YYREEE (reference sequence). V was pared by 1 base and J by 5 bases, with 13 bases between. This CDR3 has 15 residues. These data are taken from a study of beta chain features in type 1 diabetes. The study, taken as a whole, reports: Fewer junction insertions and more nucleotide deletions appeared in type 1 diabetes patients. A moderate, significant TCRB CDR3 shortening appeared in type 1 diabetes across four CD4+ subsets.

The source material was naive CD4+ T cells from blood. The V and J genes are TRBV5-4 and TRBJ2-1, with a weak D call TRBD1 (6 bases). The receptor comes from a man aged 25 to 40 with type 1 diabetes. CDR3 in DNA: TGTGCCAGCAGCTTGTCTTCACAGGGAGACAATGAGCAGTTCTTC. Protein product: CASSLSSQGDNEQFF.